This entry features one T cell receptor (beta chain) sequence. What it recognizes is unknown. Trimming removed 6 bases at V and 2 bases at J, with 18 bases between. The CDR3 totals 16 residues. Germline values: CDR1 MNHEY, CDR2 SMNVEV (reference sequence). These data belong to a study of somatic mutations in cytotoxic T cells in rheumatoid arthritis. Study information: T-cell populations stained with V beta antibodies were in some cases flow-sorted at nearly 100% purity, including V beta1+ cells that were sequenced for TCRB. General study results and limits: About an eighth of the roughly 65 patients had a largest CD8+ clone above 20% of CD8+ cells. Clonality of CD8+ T cells, which was compared between rheumatoid arthritis patients and age-matched healthy controls, did not differ significantly.

Some clones are missing from TCRdb's copy, which holds only in-frame ones; the method was immunoSEQ multiplex PCR. Among about 11,000 clones listed, approximately 84% were seen once. This TCR came from a woman aged 55-70 years with rheumatoid arthritis. This chain uses TRBV27 with TRBJ2-3, with D tentatively TRBD2 (6 bases). The sequencing input was CD8+ T cells sorted from blood. As DNA, the CDR3 is TGTGCCAGCAGCTACGGACTAACCCGGACCACAGATACGCAGTATTTT. This codes for CASSYGLTRTTDTQYF.